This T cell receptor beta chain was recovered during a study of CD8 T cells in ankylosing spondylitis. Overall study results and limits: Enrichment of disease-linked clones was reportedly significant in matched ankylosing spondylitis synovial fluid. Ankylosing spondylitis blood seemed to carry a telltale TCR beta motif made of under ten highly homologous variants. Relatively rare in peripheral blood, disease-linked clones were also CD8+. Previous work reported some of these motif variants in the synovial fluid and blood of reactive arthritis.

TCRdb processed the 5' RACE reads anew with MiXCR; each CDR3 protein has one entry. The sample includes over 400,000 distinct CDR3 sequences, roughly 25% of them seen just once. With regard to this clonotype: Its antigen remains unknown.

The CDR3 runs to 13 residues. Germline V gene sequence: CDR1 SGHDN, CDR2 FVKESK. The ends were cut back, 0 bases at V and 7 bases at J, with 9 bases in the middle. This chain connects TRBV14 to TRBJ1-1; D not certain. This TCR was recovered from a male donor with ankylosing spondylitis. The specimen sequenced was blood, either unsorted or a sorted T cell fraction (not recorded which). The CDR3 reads CASSQDRGLEAFF. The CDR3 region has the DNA TGTGCCAGCAGCCAAGATCGAGGACTTGAAGCTTTCTTT. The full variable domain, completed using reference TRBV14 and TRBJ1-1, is EAGVTQFPSHSVIEKGQTVTLRCDPISGHDNLYWYRRVMGKEIKFLLHFVKESKQDESGMPNNRFLAERTGGTYSTLKVQPAELEDSGVYFCASSQDRGLEAFFGQGTRLTVV.